Following are 24 T cell receptor beta chains from one sample sequenced in a study of blood T cell repertoires in COVID-19. This table comes from immunoSEQ multiplex PCR, and its TCRdb copy is limited to in-frame clones, with some not included. The sample lists roughly 120,000 clones; 80% to 90% were seen once. The sample taken for sequencing was peripheral blood. Every receptor here comes from a man in his sixties or seventies who had recovered from COVID-19.

V usage is TRBV3-1 (or the pseudogene TRBV3-2) and J usage is TRBJ2-1; the D gene is possibly TRBD2 (5 bases). V lost 0 bases to trimming and J lost 14 bases, with 11 bases between them. Germline V gives CDR1 LGHDT, CDR2 YNNKEL (reference sequence). This CDR3 is built from 12 residues. The CDR3 loop reads CASSQDERRKFF. DNA of the CDR3: TGTGCCAGCAGCCAAGACGAGCGGCGTAAGTTCTTC.

This rearrangement joins TRBV9 to TRBJ2-3; 9 bases align to TRBD1. V lost 0 bases and J lost 10; bases outside the gene matches: 12. Germline CDR1 reads SGDLS; CDR2 reads YYNGEE. The CDR3 totals 16 residues. The CDR3 sequence: CASSVEPGTGTASQYF. CDR3 sequence (DNA): TGTGCCAGCAGCGTAGAACCGGGGACAGGGACCGCTTCGCAGTATTTT.

This sequence joins TRBV18 and TRBJ1-1; D call uncertain. CDR3 length: 15 amino acids. The germline gives CDR1 KGHSH, CDR2 LQKENI. V lost 2 bases and J 3 bases, leaving 13 bases between the germline ends. In DNA form, the CDR3 reads TGTGCCAGCTCACCAAGGAGACCCGGGGACACTGAAGCTTTCTTT. Its translation: CASSPRRPGDTEAFF.

This chain connects TRBV13 to TRBJ1-2; maybe TRBD1 (6 bases). Germline V gene data show CDR1 as PRHDT and CDR2 as FYEKMQ (reference sequence). With 5 bases removed from V and 6 bases from J, the gap between germline ends came to 19 bases. CDR3 length: 15 amino acids. CDR3 DNA: TGTGCCAGCAGCCAACAGGGCTACCCTGCTGATGGCTACACCTTC. Amino acid sequence: CASSQQGYPADGYTF. Filled out from reference TRBV13 and TRBJ1-2, the complete variable domain reads AAGVIQSPRHLIKEKRETATLKCYPIPRHDTVYWYQQGPGQDPQFLISFYEKMQSDKGSIPDRFSAQQFSDYHSELNMSSLELGDSALYFCASSQQGYPADGYTFGSGTRLTVV.

The chain joins TRBV30 to TRBJ1-5, with D possibly being TRBD1 (5 bases). Trimming stripped 5 bases from V and 3 bases from J, with 11 bases between. Germline CDR1 is GTSNPN and CDR2 is SVGIG (reference sequence). The CDR3 spans 13 residues. The CDR3 loop is CAWSGGLNQPQHF. Written as DNA, the CDR3 is TGTGCCTGGTCGGGGGGTCTCAATCAGCCCCAGCATTTT.

The chain is built from TRBV2 and TRBJ1-3; 9 bases are a match to TRBD1. V gave up 8 bases and J gave up 8 bases; unmatched junction bases: 13. The CDR3 consists of 15 residues. Looked up from germline, CDR1 is SNHLY and CDR2 is FYNNEI. The DNA of the CDR3 is TGTGCCAGCTCAATTTTGAACAGGGGGCGAGACACCATATATTTT. Protein sequence: CASSILNRGRDTIYF.

The rearrangement joins TRBV5-1 to TRBJ2-5; TRBD1 matches at 8 bases. The junction had 4 bases not matched to a gene; V was cut back by 4 bases and J by 2 bases. Germline assignment: CDR1 SGHRS and CDR2 YFSETQ. This CDR3 contains 14 residues. CDR3 in amino acids: CASSTGQVQETQYF. The CDR3 DNA is TGCGCCAGCAGCACGGGACAGGTTCAAGAGACCCAGTACTTC.

The rearrangement uses TRBV5-1 and TRBJ2-7, with no clear D. Germline V gene data show CDR1 as SGHRS and CDR2 as YFSETQ. The ends were cut back, 0 bases at V and 2 bases at J, with 9 bases in the middle. The CDR3 spans 14 residues. CDR3 sequence (DNA): TGCGCCAGCAGCTTGGCTCCAGGCACCTACGAGCAGTACTTC. Its translation is CASSLAPGTYEQYF.

The CDR3 loop reads CAWSVWLAGEQYF. The DNA for the CDR3 is TGTGCCTGGAGTGTGTGGCTAGCTGGCGAGCAGTACTTC. The rearrangement uses TRBV30 and TRBJ2-7, with TRBD2 as a possible D gene (5 bases). CDR1 GTSNPN and CDR2 SVGIG come from the germline V gene (reference sequence). The CDR3 extends over 13 amino acids. Trimming took 0 bases from V and 6 from J, leaving 12 bases between them.

This chain connects TRBV6-2 or TRBV6-3 to TRBJ1-1; the D gene is possibly TRBD1 (5 bases). Germline loops: CDR1 MNHEY, CDR2 SVGEGT. Trimming pared 0 bases from V and 2 bases from J, leaving 10 bases between. This CDR3 region has 15 residues. CDR3 bases: TGTGCCAGCAGTTACTCGGGGGACTATAACACTGAAGCTTTCTTT. It is translated as CASSYSGDYNTEAFF.

This chain uses TRBV6-2 or TRBV6-3 with TRBJ2-7; D assignment may be TRBD1 or TRBD2 (5 bases each). CDR1 and CDR2 from the germline V gene are MNHEY and SVGEGT. There are 13 residues in the CDR3. V lost 6 bases, J lost 1 base, and 10 bases lay in between. The CDR3 loop reads CASSRGSSYEQYF. For the CDR3, the DNA is TGTGCCAGCAGCCGGGGCTCATCCTACGAGCAGTACTTC.

The rearrangement joins TRBV5-1 to TRBJ1-2; weak D call: TRBD1 (5 bases). Germline V gene lookup returns CDR1 SGHRS and CDR2 YFSETQ. This CDR3 is 15 amino acids long. Trimming stripped 3 bases from V and 1 base from J, with 13 bases between. The CDR3 region is CASSSAATVNYGYTF. The CDR3 nucleotides are TGCGCCAGCAGCTCCGCCGCGACAGTTAACTATGGCTACACCTTC.

V and J are TRBV24-1 and TRBJ2-1; 8 bases match TRBD2. V lost 1 base to trimming and J lost 7 bases; unmatched junction nucleotides: 2. This CDR3 region has 14 residues. Germline loops: CDR1 KGHDR, CDR2 SFDVKD. This CDR3 is CATSDFTGGNEQFF. The CDR3 DNA is TGTGCCACCAGTGATTTTACGGGGGGGAATGAGCAGTTCTTC.

The V gene is TRBV29-1, the J gene TRBJ1-1, with 8 bases that match TRBD1. The J segment lost 11 bases and the V segment lost 6 bases, leaving 11 bases of the junction unmatched. The germline gives CDR1 SQVTM, CDR2 ANQGSEA. The CDR3 extends over 12 amino acids. The CDR3 sequence: CSVGQDPLGAFF. CDR3 bases: TGCAGCGTGGGACAGGACCCCCTCGGGGCTTTCTTT.

The CDR3 reads CASSRGTSGQETQYF. Here the CDR3 DNA reads TGTGCCAGCAGCCGGGGGACTAGCGGGCAAGAGACCCAGTACTTC. This chain connects TRBV5-4 to TRBJ2-5, with 12 nucleotides matching TRBD2. With 4 bases clipped from V and 2 bases from J, the junction kept 3 bases outside the gene matches. The CDR3 covers 15 residues. CDR1 is SGHNT, CDR2 YYREEE, per germline (reference sequence).

The sample holds a few counts of this clone. This chain connects TRBV3-1 (or the pseudogene TRBV3-2) to TRBJ2-3; 7 bases map to TRBD2. The CDR3 runs to 13 residues. Trimming took 1 base from V and 5 from J; bases not matched to a gene: 0. Per the germline V gene, CDR1 is LGHDT and CDR2 is YNNKEL (reference sequence). CDR3 nucleotide sequence: TGTGCCAGCAGCCAAGGCGGGGGAGATACGCAGTATTTT. It yields the protein CASSQGGGDTQYF.

The chain links TRBV27 to TRBJ1-2, with a tentative D call TRBD1 (5 bases). V was pared by 2 bases and J by 8 bases, with 15 bases between. The CDR3 contains 14 residues. Germline assignment: CDR1 MNHEY and CDR2 SMNVEV (reference sequence). Here the CDR3 reads CASSLRGRAGGYTF. The CDR3 region has the DNA TGTGCCAGCAGTTTACGAGGCAGGGCGGGAGGCTACACCTTC.

This chain uses TRBV13 with TRBJ1-6; tentatively, D is TRBD1 (6 bases). The germline V gene has CDR1 PRHDT and CDR2 FYEKMQ (reference sequence). The CDR3 is 16 residues long. Between the trimmed V and J ends, which lost 0 bases and 7 bases, there was a span of 13 bases. CDR3 bases: TGTGCCAGCAGCTTAGGCCAGGGGATGGGAAATTCACCCCTCCACTTT. As protein: CASSLGQGMGNSPLHF.

This clone has just one count. The rearrangement links TRBV5-1 to TRBJ1-3; 8 bases are shared with TRBD1. Germline trimming cut 6 bases from V and 4 bases from J; bases unmatched to any gene: 9. The germline gives CDR1 SGHRS, CDR2 YFSETQ. The CDR3 sequence is 15 residues long. CDR3 protein: CASTMTGETGNTIYF. CDR3 sequence (DNA): TGCGCCAGCACCATGACAGGGGAAACGGGAAACACCATATATTTT.

CDR3 sequence (DNA): TGTGCCAGCAGCTTCTCACAGAACACTGAAGCTTTCTTT. It encodes CASSFSQNTEAFF. This sequence joins TRBV5-4 and TRBJ1-1; no definite D call. From germline, CDR1 is SGHNT and CDR2 YYREEE (reference sequence). V lost 2 bases, J lost 1 base, and 6 bases lay in between. CDR3 length equals 13 residues.

The rearrangement joins TRBV4-3 to TRBJ1-1, with a possible D match to TRBD1 (5 bases). Germline lookup yields CDR1 LGHNA and CDR2 YSLEER. The CDR3 length is 15 residues. With 1 base removed from V and 7 bases from J, the gap between germline ends came to 16 bases. The CDR3 DNA is TGCGCCAGCAGCCAAGTATTTGGGGGGATGGATGAAGCTTTCTTT. Translation: CASSQVFGGMDEAFF.

The CDR3 loop reads CASSTGGPLGEQYF. DNA for the CDR3: TGTGCCAGCAGTACAGGGGGCCCCTTAGGCGAGCAGTACTTC. V gene TRBV2 combines with J gene TRBJ2-7; 9 nucleotides agree with TRBD1. The CDR3 consists of 14 residues. Trimming removed 5 bases from V and 6 bases from J; junction bases left unmatched: 8. Germline-derived CDR1 and CDR2 are SNHLY and FYNNEI.

DNA of the CDR3: TGTGCCAGCAGCCAAGCGCAGGGGGGCGACGAGCAGTACTTC. Its protein product is CASSQAQGGDEQYF. V gene TRBV3-1 (or the pseudogene TRBV3-2) combines with J gene TRBJ2-7; D is possibly TRBD1 (7 bases). The CDR3 runs to 14 residues. Trimming left V 1 base short and J 5 bases short, with 12 bases between. Germline loops: CDR1 LGHDT, CDR2 YNNKEL (reference sequence).

The chain is built from TRBV29-1 and TRBJ2-7, with a tentative D call TRBD1 (6 bases). CDR1 is SQVTM, CDR2 ANQGSEA, per germline. The CDR3 totals 11 residues. V shed 7 bases and J shed 3 bases, with 10 bases lying between them. CDR3 coding DNA: TGCAGCGCCCACAGGGACTACGAGCAGTACTTC. Translated: CSAHRDYEQYF.